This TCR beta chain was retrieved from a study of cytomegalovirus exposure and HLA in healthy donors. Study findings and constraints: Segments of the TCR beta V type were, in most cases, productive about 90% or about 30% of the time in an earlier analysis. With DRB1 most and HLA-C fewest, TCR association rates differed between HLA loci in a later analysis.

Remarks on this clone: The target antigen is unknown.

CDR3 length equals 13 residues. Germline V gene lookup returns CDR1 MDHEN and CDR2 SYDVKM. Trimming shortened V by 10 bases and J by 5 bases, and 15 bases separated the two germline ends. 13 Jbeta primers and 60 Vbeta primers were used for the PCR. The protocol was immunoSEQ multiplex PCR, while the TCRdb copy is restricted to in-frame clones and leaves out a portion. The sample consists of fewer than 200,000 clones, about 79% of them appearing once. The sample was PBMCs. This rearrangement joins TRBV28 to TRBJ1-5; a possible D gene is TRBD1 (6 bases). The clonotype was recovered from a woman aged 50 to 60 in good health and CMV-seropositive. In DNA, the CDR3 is TGTGCCACTCTGGGGACAACTGATCAGCCCCAGCATTTT. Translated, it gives CATLGTTDQPQHF. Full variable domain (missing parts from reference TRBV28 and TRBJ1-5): DVKVTQSSRYLVKRTGEKVFLECVQDMDHENMFWYRQDPGLGLRLIYFSYDVKMKEKGDIPEGYSVSREKKERFSLILESASTNQTSMYLCATLGTTDQPQHFGDGTRLSIL.